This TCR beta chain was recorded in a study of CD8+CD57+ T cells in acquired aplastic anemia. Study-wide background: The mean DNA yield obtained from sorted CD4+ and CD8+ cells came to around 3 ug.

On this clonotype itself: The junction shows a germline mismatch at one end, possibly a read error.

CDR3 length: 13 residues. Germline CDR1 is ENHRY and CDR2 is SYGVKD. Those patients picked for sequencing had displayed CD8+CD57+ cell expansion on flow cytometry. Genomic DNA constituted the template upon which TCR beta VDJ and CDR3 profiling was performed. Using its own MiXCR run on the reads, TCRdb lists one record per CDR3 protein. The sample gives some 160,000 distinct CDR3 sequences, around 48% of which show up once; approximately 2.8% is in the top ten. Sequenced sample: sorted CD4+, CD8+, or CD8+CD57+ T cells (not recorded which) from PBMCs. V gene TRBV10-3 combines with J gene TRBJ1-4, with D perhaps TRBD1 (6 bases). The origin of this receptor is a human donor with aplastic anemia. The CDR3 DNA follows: TGTGCCAGCAGTTTGTCAGGGGATGAAAAACTGTTTTTT. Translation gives CASSLSGDEKLFF.